This TCR beta chain was captured by sequencing in a study of blood T cell repertoires in COVID-19. The overall study: Samples representing acute and convalescent COVID-19 were sourced from the United States, Italy and Spain. PBMCs, B-cell-depleted T cells, or T cells provided the cDNA or gDNA that made up the material.

Methods used by the authors: By means of reference gene primer amplification, nucleated cell counts were estimated. Sequenced by immunoSEQ multiplex PCR; TCRdb stores in-frame clones only, minus some. The DNA gave D and trimming, while V, J and clone size come from that table. The repertoire holds about 240,000 clones, with roughly four fifths as singletons. Germline loops: CDR1 ENHRY, CDR2 SYGVKD. The V and J ends lost 0 bases and 1 base respectively, with 13 bases between them. This CDR3 spans 17 amino acids. In Seattle, patients joined the study during active infection and were tracked longitudinally.

Sequenced input: peripheral blood. This TCR was recovered from a woman at least 80 years old with COVID-19, enrolled during active disease. The V gene is TRBV10-3, the J gene TRBJ1-5; a weak D match, TRBD1 (5 bases). The CDR3 reads CAISESRGGASNQPQHF. The CDR3 coding sequence is TGTGCCATCAGTGAGTCGAGGGGAGGTGCAAGCAATCAGCCCCAGCATTTT.